Included here is one TCR beta chain sequence, with context. Its antigen remains unidentified. This specimen belongs to a study of OX40 agonist ivuxolimab in advanced cancers. Study summary: People in dose escalation had one of these cancers: hepatocellular carcinoma, melanoma, renal cell or head and neck cancer.

The method was immunoSEQ multiplex PCR; TCRdb's version includes in-frame clones alone and lacks a portion of them. In the table there are about 90,000 clones, approximately 90% of which are singletons. Study outcomes and limitations: At 0.1 to 3.0 mg/kg, CD4+ and CD8+ blood T cells expanded clonally by week 6.

Here the sequenced sample was CD4+ or CD8+ T cells sorted from blood, taken in a trial of the OX40 agonist ivuxolimab. The sequence was collected from an adult with an advanced solid tumor such as melanoma, head and neck, liver or kidney cancer.

The CDR3 DNA sequence: TGTGCCAGCAGCTTACAGGGGAATAGCAATCAGCCCCAGCATTTT. This sequence encodes CASSLQGNSNQPQHF. V is TRBV11-3 and J is TRBJ1-5, with D possibly matching TRBD1 (6 bases). This CDR3 spans 15 amino acids. Germline CDR1 SGHNT, CDR2 YENEEA. With 2 bases removed from V and 0 bases from J, the gap between germline ends came to 8 bases.